The sequence of this T cell receptor (beta chain) was determined in a study of response to subunit inactivated influenza vaccine (dated by TCRdb to 2016 to 2019). For the wider study: Deep quantitative T cell receptor repertoire profiling was used in the study to track responses to a trivalent subunit inactivated influenza vaccine.

What this sample's time point label stands for: 45 to 55 days after influenza vaccine administration. This clonotype occurred a few times. Its binding antigen is unknown. No base-level quality is on record; no much larger clone is a single base apart. The junction carries 15 bases between V and J, which are trimmed by 2 bases and 5 bases respectively. The CDR3 starts with the cysteine, ends with the phenylalanine, and has 16 residues. The sequence is cut down to CDR3 DNA, 48 bases in frame from base 1. Reading the germline V gene (reference sequence) gives CDR1 MNHEY and CDR2 SMNVEV. The protocol used for the library was RT-PCR. TCRdb records Illumina HiSeq 2500 as the sequencer. In-frame beta chains were kept once TCRdb had trimmed the public reads at Q25 with fastp and called clones with MiXCR. Rows are unified per CDR3 protein, each entry keeping the most common DNA and genes. The sample table shows about 520,000 distinct CDR3 sequences, and approximately 11% are seen once. More than 10% of the sample is taken by the ten largest.

The investigation overall reported the following: The authors proposed that each seasonal influenza vaccination may bring in only a limited number of new T cells.

The clonotype comes from a man in his forties or fifties who received an inactivated influenza vaccine. Donor details come from another sample of the same person, matched by shared clones. This sample comprised PBMCs from blood, obtained about 40 days after vaccination. The chain is made from TRBV27 and TRBJ2-2, with a weak D call of TRBD2 (6 bases match). CDR3 loop: CASSLIGGASTGELFF. The nucleotides are TGTGCCAGCAGTTTAATCGGGGGAGCGAGTACCGGGGAGCTGTTTTTT.